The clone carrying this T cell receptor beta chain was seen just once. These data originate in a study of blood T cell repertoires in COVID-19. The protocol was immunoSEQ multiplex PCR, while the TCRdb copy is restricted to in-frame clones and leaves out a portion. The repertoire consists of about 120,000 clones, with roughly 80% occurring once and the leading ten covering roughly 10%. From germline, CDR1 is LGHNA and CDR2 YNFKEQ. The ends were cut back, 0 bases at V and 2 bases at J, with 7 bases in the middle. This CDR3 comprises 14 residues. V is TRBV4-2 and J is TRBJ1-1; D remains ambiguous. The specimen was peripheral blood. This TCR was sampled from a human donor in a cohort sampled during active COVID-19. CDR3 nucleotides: TGTGCCAGCAGCCAAGACCTAATAAACACTGAAGCTTTCTTT. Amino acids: CASSQDLINTEAFF.